The next 10 T cell receptor beta chains were all read from a single sample in a study of cytomegalovirus exposure and HLA in healthy donors (dated by TCRdb to between 2016 and 2019). Libraries were built with the immunoSEQ multiplex PCR assay. A mixture of 60 forward primers for TCR Vbeta segments and 13 reverse primers for TCR Jbeta segments was used in the multiplex PCR. This immuneACCESS table, as held by TCRdb, lists in-frame sequences with V and J called but not all clones. Of the missing ones, under half trace to an unresolved V gene in checked studies; the others have no known cause. The sample table contains more than 110,000 clones; only one count was recorded for roughly 70% of them. About 7% of the sample rests with the top ten. Sequences were obtained from PBMCs. The receptors come from a young man in good health and CMV-seronegative.

The chain couples TRBV28 to TRBJ1-2; D not certain. V was trimmed by 7 bases and J by 4 bases, leaving 13 bases between them. This CDR3 is built from 13 residues. Per the germline V gene, CDR1 is MDHEN and CDR2 is SYDVKM. The CDR3 protein is CASTPRGSYGYTF. CDR3 in DNA: TGTGCCAGCACCCCCAGAGGATCCTATGGCTACACCTTC.

J is TRBJ1-3 and V is TRBV28, with D perhaps TRBD1 (6 bases). V lost 4 bases, J lost 0 bases, and 10 bases lay in between. The germline V gene encodes CDR1 MDHEN and CDR2 SYDVKM. The CDR3 is 15 residues long. CDR3 bases: TGTGCCAGCAGTTCACAGGGATACTCTGGAAACACCATATATTTT. This translates into CASSSQGYSGNTIYF.

V gene TRBV7-9 combines with J gene TRBJ1-1, with D possibly TRBD1 on 6 matching bases. The CDR3 covers 14 residues. The ends were cut back, 2 bases at V and 5 bases at J, with 12 bases in the middle. In germline, CDR1 is SEHNR, CDR2 FQNEAQ (reference sequence). CDR3 protein: CASSLQGILTEAFF. The CDR3 DNA follows: TGTGCCAGCAGCTTACAGGGGATTTTGACTGAAGCTTTCTTT.

With respect to this clone: This clone may be a read error of a much larger clone one base away. The rearrangement joins TRBV6-6 to TRBJ1-2; D is unclear. Germline CDR1 MNHNY, CDR2 SVGAGI (reference sequence). This CDR3 region has 14 residues. CDR3 nucleotide sequence: TGTGCCGGCAGCCATGAGGAACCGGCCTCCGGCTACACCTTC. Protein product: CAGSHEEPASGYTF.

This sequence joins TRBV15 and TRBJ1-2, with D uncertain. The CDR3 extends over 15 amino acids. Trimming pared 0 bases from V and 6 bases from J, leaving 14 bases between. Germline CDR1 is LNHNV and CDR2 is YYDKDF (reference sequence). CDR3 region: CATSREAGRGHGYTF. The CDR3 region has the DNA TGTGCCACCAGCAGAGAGGCCGGTCGAGGTCATGGCTACACCTTC.

In this sample, this clone turned up a few times. The chain uses TRBV5-1 and TRBJ2-5, with a weak D call TRBD1 (7 bases). Germline V gives CDR1 SGHRS, CDR2 YFSETQ. CDR3 length: 14 amino acids. V lost 5 bases to trimming and J lost 0 bases, with 11 bases between them. CDR3 protein: CASSRGTDQETQYF. CDR3 bases: TGCGCCAGCAGTCGGGGGACAGACCAAGAGACCCAGTACTTC.

V gene TRBV2 combines with J gene TRBJ1-3; D gene ambiguous. V was clipped by 3 bases and J by 3 bases, with 6 bases between them. Germline assignment: CDR1 SNHLY and CDR2 FYNNEI. This CDR3 is 13 amino acids long. CDR3 in amino acids: CASSDSYGNTIYF. CDR3 sequence (DNA): TGTGCCAGCAGTGATAGTTATGGAAACACCATATATTTT.

V gene TRBV7-9 combines with J gene TRBJ2-7; D is uncertain. Trimming removed 4 bases from V and 5 bases from J, with 3 bases in between. This CDR3 is 10 amino acids long. CDR1 is SEHNR and CDR2 is FQNEAQ in the germline V gene (reference sequence). This chain's CDR3 is CASSSDEQYF. The CDR3 DNA sequence: TGTGCCAGCAGCTCGGACGAGCAGTACTTC. Full variable domain (rest looked up from reference TRBV7-9 and TRBJ2-7): DTGVSQNPRHKITKRGQNVTFRCDPISEHNRLYWYRQTLGQGPEFLTYFQNEAQLEKSRLLSDRFSAERPKGSFSTLEIQRTEQGDSAMYLCASSSDEQYFGPGTRLTVT.

The CDR3 region has the DNA TGTGCCAGCTCGGGACAGGGGTGGCAGGAGACCCAGTACTTC. It is translated as CASSGQGWQETQYF. The V call is TRBV2, the J call TRBJ2-5; 10 bases fit TRBD1. CDR3 length: 14 residues. Losses at the gene ends were 8 bases for V and 5 bases for J; bases not matched to a gene: 8. The germline V gene has CDR1 SNHLY and CDR2 FYNNEI. Using reference TRBV2 and TRBJ2-5 for the parts outside the CDR3, the full variable domain is EPEVTQTPSHQVTQMGQEVILRCVPISNHLYFYWYRQILGQKVEFLVSFYNNEISEKSEIFDDQFSVERPDGSNFTLKIRSTKLEDSAMYFCASSGQGWQETQYFGPGTRLLVL.

The chain carries TRBV28 and TRBJ2-5; D call uncertain. The DNA end is a closer match to TRBJ2-7, so the J assignment may be wrong. CDR3 length equals 12 residues. Germline V gene data show CDR1 as MDHEN and CDR2 as SYDVKM. This CDR3 reads CASWSSSYEQYF. The CDR3 region has the DNA TGTGCCAGCTGGTCTAGCTCCTACGAGCAGTACTTC.